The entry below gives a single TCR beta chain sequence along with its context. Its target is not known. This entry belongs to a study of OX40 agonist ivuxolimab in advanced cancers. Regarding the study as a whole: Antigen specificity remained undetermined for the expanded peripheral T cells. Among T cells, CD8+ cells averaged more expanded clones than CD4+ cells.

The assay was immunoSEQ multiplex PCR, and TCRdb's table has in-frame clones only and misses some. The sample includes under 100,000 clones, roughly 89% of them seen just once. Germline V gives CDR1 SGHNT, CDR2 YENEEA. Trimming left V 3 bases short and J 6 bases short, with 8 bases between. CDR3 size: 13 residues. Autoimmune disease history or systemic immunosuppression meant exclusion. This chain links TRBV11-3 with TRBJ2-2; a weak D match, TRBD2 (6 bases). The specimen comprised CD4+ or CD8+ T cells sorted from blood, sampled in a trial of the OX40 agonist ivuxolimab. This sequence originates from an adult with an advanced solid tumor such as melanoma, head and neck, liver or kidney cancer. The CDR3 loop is CASSFPGAGELFF. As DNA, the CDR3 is TGTGCCAGCAGCTTCCCGGGGGCCGGGGAGCTGTTTTTT.